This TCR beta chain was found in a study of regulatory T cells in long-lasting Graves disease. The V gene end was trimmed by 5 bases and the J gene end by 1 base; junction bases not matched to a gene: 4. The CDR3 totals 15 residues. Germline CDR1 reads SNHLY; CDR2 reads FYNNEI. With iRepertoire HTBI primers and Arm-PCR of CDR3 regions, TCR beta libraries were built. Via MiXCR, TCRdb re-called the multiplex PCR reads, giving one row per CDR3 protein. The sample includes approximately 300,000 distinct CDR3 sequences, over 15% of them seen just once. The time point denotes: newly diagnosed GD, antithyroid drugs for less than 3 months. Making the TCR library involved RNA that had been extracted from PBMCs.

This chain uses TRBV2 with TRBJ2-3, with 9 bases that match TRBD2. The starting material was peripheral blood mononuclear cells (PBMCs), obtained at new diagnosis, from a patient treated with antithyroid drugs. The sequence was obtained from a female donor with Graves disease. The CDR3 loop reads CASSIIAGGTDTQYF. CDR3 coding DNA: TGTGCCAGCAGTATCATAGCGGGGGGCACAGATACGCAGTATTTT. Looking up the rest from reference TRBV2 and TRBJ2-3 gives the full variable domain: EPEVTQTPSHQVTQMGQEVILRCVPISNHLYFYWYRQILGQKVEFLVSFYNNEISEKSEIFDDQFSVERPDGSNFTLKIRSTKLEDSAMYFCASSIIAGGTDTQYFGPGTRLTVL.